These 15 T cell receptor beta chains were sequenced from one sample in a study of blood T cell repertoires in COVID-19. The table came from immunoSEQ multiplex PCR; TCRdb's copy has only in-frame clones and leaves some out. The sample consists of 100,000 to 150,000 clones, around 89% of them appearing once. Sequences were obtained from peripheral blood. These receptors originate from a man aged 45-60 years with active or convalescent COVID-19.

This clone appeared once. The rearrangement joins TRBV24-1 to TRBJ2-1; 10 bases agree with TRBD2. V lost 10 bases and J lost 3; bases outside the gene matches: 17. Germline V gene lookup returns CDR1 KGHDR and CDR2 SFDVKD. The CDR3 extends over 18 amino acids. The CDR3 here is CATSSSGRSQTSYNEQFF. Here the CDR3 DNA reads TGTGCCACTAGTAGTAGCGGGAGGTCCCAAACTAGCTACAATGAGCAGTTCTTC.

This clone was observed a single time. V gene TRBV2 combines with J gene TRBJ2-5; 15 bases map to TRBD2. The ends lost 5 bases at V and 5 bases at J; junction bases unmatched: 9. The CDR3 has 17 residues. CDR1 and CDR2 from the germline V gene are SNHLY and FYNNEI. The CDR3 protein is CASSSGLAGGLLETQYF. CDR3 bases: TGTGCCAGCAGTTCAGGACTAGCGGGGGGGCTTCTGGAGACCCAGTACTTC.

V and J are TRBV15 and TRBJ1-6; no firm D call. CDR1 is LNHNV and CDR2 is YYDKDF in the germline V gene (reference sequence). The V gene lost 0 bases and the J gene lost 7 bases, with 4 bases spanning the gap. This CDR3 comprises 13 residues. CDR3 amino acids: CATSRDLNSPLHF. The CDR3 region has the DNA TGTGCCACCAGCAGAGACTTAAATTCACCCCTCCACTTT.

This clone was observed a single time. The chain is built from TRBV2 and TRBJ1-3; D is ambiguous. The CDR3 is made up of 15 amino acids. Germline loops: CDR1 SNHLY, CDR2 FYNNEI. The ends were cut back, 6 bases at V and 0 bases at J, with 12 bases in the middle. The CDR3 is CASRNQLHSGNTIYF. The CDR3 bases are TGTGCCAGCAGGAATCAACTTCACTCTGGAAACACCATATATTTT.

The chain joins TRBV19 to TRBJ2-1; 11 nucleotides agree with TRBD2. Germline V CDR1 and CDR2: LNHDA, SQIVND (reference sequence). The CDR3 length is 16 residues. Germline trimming cut 5 bases from V and 5 bases from J; bases unmatched to any gene: 8. The CDR3, as DNA: TGTGCCAGTAGTCCGCGACCGGGACTAGCGGACAATGAGCAGTTCTTC. It specifies CASSPRPGLADNEQFF. Combining the CDR3 with reference TRBV19 and TRBJ2-1 gives the whole variable domain DGGITQSPKYLFRKEGQNVTLSCEQNLNHDAMYWYRQDPGQGLRLIYYSQIVNDFQKGDIAEGYSVSREKKESFPLTVTSAQKNPTAFYLCASSPRPGLADNEQFFGPGTRLTVL.

CDR3 residues: CASSPHQGTGELFF. The CDR3 coding sequence is TGTGCCAGCAGCCCTCACCAGGGAACCGGGGAGCTGTTTTTT. The chain employs TRBV5-5 and TRBJ2-2; possibly TRBD1 for D (5 bases). Germline values: CDR1 SGHKS, CDR2 YYEKEE (reference sequence). Trimming cost V 4 bases and J 5 bases, with 12 bases left between them. The CDR3 totals 14 residues.

V is TRBV28 and J is TRBJ2-1; 9 nucleotides match TRBD2. Germline V lookup: CDR1 MDHEN, CDR2 SYDVKM. J was trimmed by 4 bases and V by 5 bases; bases with no gene match: 9. The CDR3 totals 16 residues. The CDR3 region is CASSPSLAGKYNEQFF. CDR3 nucleotides: TGTGCCAGCAGTCCGAGTCTAGCGGGAAAATACAATGAGCAGTTCTTC.

This clone appeared once. V and J are TRBV6-4 and TRBJ1-2, with TRBD1 identical over 7 bases. Germline trimming cut 5 bases from V and 3 bases from J; bases unmatched to any gene: 3. Germline V CDR1 and CDR2: MRHNA, SNTAGT. CDR3 length: 13 residues. As DNA, the CDR3 is TGTGCCAGCAGTTCAGGGGGGTACTATGGCTACACCTTC. Its translation: CASSSGGYYGYTF.

V gene TRBV5-4 combines with J gene TRBJ2-5, with 8 bases aligning to TRBD2. CDR1 and CDR2 (germline): SGHNT, YYREEE (reference sequence). CDR3 length: 13 residues. V trimming: 4 bases; J trimming: 5 bases; junction bases outside the gene matches: 4. In nucleotides, the CDR3 is TGTGCCAGCAGCGAGCGGGAGAAGGAGACCCAGTACTTC. Its protein is CASSEREKETQYF.

Concerning this clone: Germline is not matched at one junction end, which may reflect a read error. The V call is TRBV10-2, the J call TRBJ2-3; a possible D gene is TRBD1 (5 bases). This CDR3 has 18 residues. Germline V CDR1 and CDR2: WSHSY, SAAADI. The CDR3 protein is CARSRPWAEGATTDTQYF. In DNA form, the CDR3 reads TGCGCCCGCAGTCGCCCCTGGGCCGAAGGGGCGACCACAGATACGCAGTATTTT.

The chain employs TRBV5-8 and TRBJ2-7; D may be TRBD1 (5 bases). Trimming removed 4 bases at V and 3 bases at J, with 11 bases between. The CDR3 loop spans 13 amino acids. Germline-derived CDR1 and CDR2 are SGHTS and YDEGEE. The CDR3 nucleotides read TGTGCCAGCAGCCTAGGACATCTCTACGAGCAGTACTTC. Its translation is CASSLGHLYEQYF.

This chain uses TRBV4-1 with TRBJ2-7; 7 nucleotides agree with TRBD2. CDR3 length equals 14 residues. Germline V lookup: CDR1 MGHRA, CDR2 YSYEKL. V lost 4 bases and J lost 6; bases outside the gene matches: 9. For the CDR3, the DNA is TGCGCCAGCAGCCTTGACGTACGGGGGGTCGAGCAGTACTTC. This encodes CASSLDVRGVEQYF.

V and J are TRBV27 and TRBJ1-1; no clear D gene. Trimming took 2 bases from V and 0 from J, leaving 7 bases between them. Looked up from germline, CDR1 is MNHEY and CDR2 is SMNVEV (reference sequence). The CDR3 runs to 14 residues. CDR3 loop: CASSLNRLNTEAFF. The CDR3 DNA reads as TGTGCCAGCAGTTTAAACAGACTGAACACTGAAGCTTTCTTT.

The rearrangement links TRBV5-1 to TRBJ2-2, with TRBD2 matching over 7 bases. This CDR3 comprises 18 residues. The junction had 12 bases not matched to a gene; V was cut back by 4 bases and J by 0 bases. Per germline, CDR1 SGHRS and CDR2 YFSETQ. The CDR3 bases are TGCGCCAGCAGCCCGCGGGGGAGGACCGGAACGAACACCGGGGAGCTGTTTTTT. This encodes CASSPRGRTGTNTGELFF.

CDR3 residues: CASTVSSGANVLTF. CDR3 coding DNA: TGTGCCAGCACGGTGTCCTCTGGGGCCAACGTCCTGACTTTC. V is TRBV28 and J is TRBJ2-6; no reliable D call. Germline CDR1 and CDR2: MDHEN and SYDVKM. The CDR3 extends over 14 amino acids. V lost 7 bases to trimming and J lost 0 bases, with 7 bases between them.